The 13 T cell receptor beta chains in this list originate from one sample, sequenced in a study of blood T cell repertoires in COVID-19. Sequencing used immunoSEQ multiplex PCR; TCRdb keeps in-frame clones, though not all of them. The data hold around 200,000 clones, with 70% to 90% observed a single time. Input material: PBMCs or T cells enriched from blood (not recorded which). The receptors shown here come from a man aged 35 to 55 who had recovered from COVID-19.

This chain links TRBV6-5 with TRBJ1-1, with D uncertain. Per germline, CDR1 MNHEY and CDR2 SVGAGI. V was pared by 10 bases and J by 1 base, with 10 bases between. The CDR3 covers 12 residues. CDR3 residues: CATTHGNTEAFF. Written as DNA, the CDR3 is TGTGCCACCACACATGGGAACACTGAAGCTTTCTTT.

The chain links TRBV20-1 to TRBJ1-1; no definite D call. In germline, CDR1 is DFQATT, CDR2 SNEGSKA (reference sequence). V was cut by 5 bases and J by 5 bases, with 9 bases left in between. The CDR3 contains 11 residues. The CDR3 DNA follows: TGCAGTGCTCCCCTCGTGACTGAAGCTTTCTTT. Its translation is CSAPLVTEAFF.

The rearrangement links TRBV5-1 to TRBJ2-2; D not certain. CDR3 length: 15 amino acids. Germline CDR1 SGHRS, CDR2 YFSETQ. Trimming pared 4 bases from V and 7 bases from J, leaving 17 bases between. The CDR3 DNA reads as TGCGCCAGCAGCCTAGATGACCCTCAGATCGGGGAGCTGTTTTTT. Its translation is CASSLDDPQIGELFF.

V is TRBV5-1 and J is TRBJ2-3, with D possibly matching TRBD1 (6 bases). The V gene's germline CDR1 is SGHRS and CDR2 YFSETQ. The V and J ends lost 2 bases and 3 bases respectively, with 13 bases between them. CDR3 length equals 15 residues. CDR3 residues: CASSLQGSETDTQYF. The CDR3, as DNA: TGCGCCAGCAGCTTACAGGGTTCCGAGACAGATACGCAGTATTTT.

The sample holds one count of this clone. DNA of the CDR3: TGTGCCAGCAGCAGGCAAGAGACCCAGTACTTC. Its translation is CASSRQETQYF. This chain links TRBV2 with TRBJ2-5, with unresolved D. Germline V CDR1 and CDR2: SNHLY, FYNNEI. CDR3 size: 11 residues. V lost 6 bases and J lost 2, with 4 bases in between.

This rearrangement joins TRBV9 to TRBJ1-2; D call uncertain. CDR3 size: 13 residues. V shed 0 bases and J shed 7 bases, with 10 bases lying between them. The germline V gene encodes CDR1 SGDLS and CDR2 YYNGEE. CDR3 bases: TGTGCCAGCAGCGTAGTGGAGGATGGTGGCTACACCTTC. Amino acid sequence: CASSVVEDGGYTF.

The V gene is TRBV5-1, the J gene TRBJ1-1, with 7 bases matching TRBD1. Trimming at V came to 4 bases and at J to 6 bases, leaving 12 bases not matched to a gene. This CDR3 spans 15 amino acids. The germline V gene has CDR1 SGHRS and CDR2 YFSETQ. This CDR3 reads CASSLRQGLEPEAFF. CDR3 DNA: TGCGCCAGCAGCCTAAGACAGGGTCTGGAACCTGAAGCTTTCTTT.

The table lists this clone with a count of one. Here the CDR3 reads CAWIVGQGAYEQYF. In DNA form, the CDR3 reads TGTGCCTGGATAGTGGGCCAGGGCGCCTACGAGCAGTACTTC. This chain links TRBV30 with TRBJ2-7; tentative D call: TRBD1 (5 bases). V lost 4 bases to trimming and J lost 2 bases, with 15 bases between them. Germline V gene sequence: CDR1 GTSNPN, CDR2 SVGIG (reference sequence). The CDR3 has 14 amino acids.

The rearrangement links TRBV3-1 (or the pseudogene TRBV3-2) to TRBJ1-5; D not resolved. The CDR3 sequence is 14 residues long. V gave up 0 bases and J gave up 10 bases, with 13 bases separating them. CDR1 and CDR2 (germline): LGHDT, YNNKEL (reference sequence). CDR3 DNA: TGTGCCAGCAGCCAAGAACGACTGGGTCGACCCCAGCATTTT. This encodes CASSQERLGRPQHF.

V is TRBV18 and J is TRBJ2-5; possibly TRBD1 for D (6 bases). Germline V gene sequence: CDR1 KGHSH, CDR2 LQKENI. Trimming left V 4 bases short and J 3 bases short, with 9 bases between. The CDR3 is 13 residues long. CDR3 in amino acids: CASSHRVEETQYF. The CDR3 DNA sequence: TGTGCCAGCTCACACAGGGTTGAAGAGACCCAGTACTTC.

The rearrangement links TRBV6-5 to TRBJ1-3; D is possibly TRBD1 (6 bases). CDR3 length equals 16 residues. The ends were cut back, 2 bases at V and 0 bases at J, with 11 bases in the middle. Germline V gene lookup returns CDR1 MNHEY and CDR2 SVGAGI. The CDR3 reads CASSYPDRNSGNTIYF. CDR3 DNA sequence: TGTGCCAGCAGTTACCCCGACAGGAACTCTGGAAACACCATATATTTT.

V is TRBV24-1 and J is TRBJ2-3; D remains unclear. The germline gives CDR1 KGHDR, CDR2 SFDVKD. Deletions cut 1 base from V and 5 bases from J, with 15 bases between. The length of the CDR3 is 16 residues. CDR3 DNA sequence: TGTGCCACCAGTGATTTAAGCCGGGTTCGTGGAGATACGCAGTATTTT. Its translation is CATSDLSRVRGDTQYF.

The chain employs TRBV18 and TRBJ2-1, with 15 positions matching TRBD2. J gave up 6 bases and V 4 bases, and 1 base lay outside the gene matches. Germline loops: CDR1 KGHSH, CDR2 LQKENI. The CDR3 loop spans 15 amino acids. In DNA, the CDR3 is TGTGCCAGCTCACAGGGACTAGCGGGGGGCAATGAGCAGTTCTTC. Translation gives CASSQGLAGGNEQFF.